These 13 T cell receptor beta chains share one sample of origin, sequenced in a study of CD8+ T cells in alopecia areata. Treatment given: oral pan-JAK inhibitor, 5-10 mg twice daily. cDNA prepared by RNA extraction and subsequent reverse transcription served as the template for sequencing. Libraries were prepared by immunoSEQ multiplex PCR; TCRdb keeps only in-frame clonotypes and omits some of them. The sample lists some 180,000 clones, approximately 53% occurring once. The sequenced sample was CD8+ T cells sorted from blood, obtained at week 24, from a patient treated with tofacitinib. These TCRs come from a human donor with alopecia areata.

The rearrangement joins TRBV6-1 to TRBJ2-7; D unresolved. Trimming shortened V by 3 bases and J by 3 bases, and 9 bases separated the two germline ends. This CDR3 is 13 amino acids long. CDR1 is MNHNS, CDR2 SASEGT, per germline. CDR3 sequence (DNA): TGTGCCAGCAGTGACGGGCCTGACTACGAGCAGTACTTC. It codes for CASSDGPDYEQYF.

The CDR3 region has the DNA TGTGCCAGCAGCCCAGGGTCCACTGAAGCTTTCTTT. Its protein product is CASSPGSTEAFF. The rearrangement joins TRBV27 to TRBJ1-1, with D tentatively TRBD1 (5 bases). Germline V gives CDR1 MNHEY, CDR2 SMNVEV (reference sequence). The ends were cut back, 6 bases at V and 4 bases at J, with 9 bases in the middle. This CDR3 has 12 residues.

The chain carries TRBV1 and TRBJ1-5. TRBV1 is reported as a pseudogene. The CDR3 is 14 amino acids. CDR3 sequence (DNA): TGCACCAGCAGCCAAGACGGACTCAATCAGCCCCAGCATTTT. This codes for CTSSQDGLNQPQHF.

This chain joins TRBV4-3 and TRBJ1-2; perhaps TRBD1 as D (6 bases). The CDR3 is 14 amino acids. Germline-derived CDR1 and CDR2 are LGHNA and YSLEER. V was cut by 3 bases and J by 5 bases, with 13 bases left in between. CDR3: CASSHTGTNYGYTF. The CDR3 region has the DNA TGCGCCAGCAGCCACACAGGGACAAATTATGGCTACACCTTC.

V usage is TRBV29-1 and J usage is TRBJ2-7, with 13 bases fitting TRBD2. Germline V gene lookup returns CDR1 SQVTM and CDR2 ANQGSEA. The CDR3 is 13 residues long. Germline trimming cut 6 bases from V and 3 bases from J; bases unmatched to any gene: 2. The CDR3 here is CSVGLAGHYEQYF. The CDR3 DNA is TGCAGCGTGGGACTAGCGGGACACTACGAGCAGTACTTC.

CDR3 sequence reads: CSVEGRDYGYTF. CDR3 sequence (DNA): TGCAGCGTTGAAGGGAGGGATTATGGCTACACCTTC. This sequence joins TRBV29-1 and TRBJ1-2; D unresolved. V was cut by 1 base and J by 5 bases, with 8 bases left in between. Germline-derived CDR1 and CDR2 are SQVTM and ANQGSEA. The CDR3 covers 12 residues.

The CDR3: CASSLATGSSYNEQFF. In nucleotides, the CDR3 is TGTGCCAGCAGCTTAGCAACAGGGAGCTCCTACAATGAGCAGTTCTTC. The chain recombines TRBV7-8 with TRBJ2-1, with D possibly being TRBD1 (6 bases). V was cut by 0 bases and J by 0 bases, with 9 bases left in between. The germline V gene encodes CDR1 SGHVS and CDR2 FQNEAQ. The length of the CDR3 is 16 residues.

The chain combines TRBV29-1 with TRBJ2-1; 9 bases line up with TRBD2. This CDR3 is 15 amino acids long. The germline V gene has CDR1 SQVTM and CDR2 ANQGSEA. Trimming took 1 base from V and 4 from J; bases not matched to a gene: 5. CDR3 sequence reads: CSVEGGSGGYNEQFF. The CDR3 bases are TGCAGCGTTGAAGGGGGTAGCGGGGGTTACAATGAGCAGTTCTTC.

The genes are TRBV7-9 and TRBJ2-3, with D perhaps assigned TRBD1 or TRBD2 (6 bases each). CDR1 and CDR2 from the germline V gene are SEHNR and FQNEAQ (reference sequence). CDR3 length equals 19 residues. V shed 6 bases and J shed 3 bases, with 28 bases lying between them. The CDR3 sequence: CASSYTTNGGLGWTDTQYF. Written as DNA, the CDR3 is TGTGCCAGCAGTTATACGACGAACGGGGGCCTCGGTTGGACAGATACGCAGTATTTT.

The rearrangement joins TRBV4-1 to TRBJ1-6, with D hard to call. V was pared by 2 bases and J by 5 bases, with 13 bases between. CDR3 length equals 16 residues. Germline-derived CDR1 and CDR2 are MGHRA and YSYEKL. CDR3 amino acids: CASSQPPPGDNSPLHF. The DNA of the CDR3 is TGCGCCAGCAGCCAACCCCCGCCCGGGGATAATTCACCCCTCCACTTT.

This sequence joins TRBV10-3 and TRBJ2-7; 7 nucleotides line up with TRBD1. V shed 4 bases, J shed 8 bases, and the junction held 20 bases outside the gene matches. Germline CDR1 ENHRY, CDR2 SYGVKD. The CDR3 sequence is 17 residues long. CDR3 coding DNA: TGTGCCATCAGTGCCGCTACCCTGGGGCAGGGGGATTCGAAGCAGTACTTC. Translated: CAISAATLGQGDSKQYF.

DNA for the CDR3: TGTGCCAGCAGTCAGGGACAGGGGATCTCTGGGGCCAACGTCCTGACTTTC. Translation: CASSQGQGISGANVLTF. V is TRBV2 and J is TRBJ2-6; 10 bases are a match to TRBD1. This CDR3 is built from 17 residues. V shed 5 bases and J 0 bases; nucleotides not matched to a gene: 4. Germline V lookup: CDR1 SNHLY, CDR2 FYNNEI.

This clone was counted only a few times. The chain's CDR3 is CATSPSDTQYF. The DNA of the CDR3 is TGTGCCACAAGCCCCTCGGATACGCAGTATTTT. This chain links TRBV12-5 with TRBJ2-3; no clear D. CDR1 is LGHNT and CDR2 is FRNRAP in the germline V gene. This CDR3 has 11 residues.